This T cell receptor (beta chain) was sequenced for a study of T cells in Graves' hyperthyroidism and ophthalmopathy (dated by TCRdb to between 2018 and 2020). At the level of the whole study: Peripheral blood was sampled at the time of initial diagnosis, prior to any treatment. The paper reports TCR Vbeta CDR3 sequencing of over 130 peripheral blood samples: approximately 41 ophthalmopathy, fewer than 80 hyperthyroidism and around 17 progressor patients. After sampling, hyperthyroidism patients received methimazole starting at 30 mg daily, and ophthalmopathy patients received high-dose intravenous methylprednisolone. The approximately 100 discovery patients were divided at random into training and test sets in a 7:3 ratio. Thyroid tissue and blood T-cell repertoires from six or seven Graves' hyperthyroidism patients were also compared in the study. Whether ophthalmopathy could be predicted prospectively was tested in an independent validation cohort made up of approximately 19 hyperthyroidism patients plus 17 patients who later progressed to ophthalmopathy. To identify TCR V-J signatures that set the groups apart, the researchers used a discovery cohort of 100 or so patients, made up of under 45 with Graves' ophthalmopathy and around 58 with stable Graves' hyperthyroidism. Study-wide findings and limitations: Ophthalmopathy was separated from stable hyperthyroidism by a 13 V-J signature model, with just over 85% sensitivity and 81% to 83% specificity obtained in cross-validation and 80%/75% obtained in testing. Sample size was not statistically predetermined, and blinding of investigators to group allocation was not performed. Blood samples also contained most of the expanded thyroid clonotypes (frequency above 0.001), which suggests that blood repertoires may reflect thyroid immune responses. During validation, the model predicted progression to ophthalmopathy a median of roughly 7.1 months ahead of onset, with almost 71% sensitivity and 72.22% specificity.

TCR beta CDR3 regions were amplified from RNA transcripts. The first round of RT-PCR for the TCR CDR3 was performed with the HTBI primer set and the Qiagen OneStep RT-PCR kit. Libraries were constructed in a second round of multiplex PCR, after which size selection and purification were carried out. Libraries were sequenced paired-end with 100 bp reads on an Illumina HiSeq2000. From the authors' description of their analysis: Raw data were processed with SOAPnuke, discarding reads with adapters, uncalled bases, mean Phred below 15, or no exact constant-primer or identifier match. High-quality paired reads were merged with COPE v1.2.5, and unique nucleotide sequences were defined as clonotypes. Clonotypes were aligned to IMGT TRBV, TRBD and TRBJ reference segments using MiTCR v1.1. The analysis was restricted to V-J combinations with a frequency above 0.0001, which together covered about 99% of the repertoires. The TCS score was defined as the ratio of F50 (clonal expansion) to E x V (chaos), calculated using BLOSUM62-based TCRdist between CDR3 peptides within each V-J. Welch's t-statistics and random forest reduced 450 to 600 V-J features to under 15, which were used in a naive Bayes classifier (R e1071). TCRdb redid the processing of the public reads, applying fastp at Q25 and MiXCR, and retained in-frame beta chains. Each entry merges the rows of one CDR3 protein and shows their most common DNA and genes. The V and J calls reflect TCRdb's pipeline rather than the authors' work. The sample table shows fewer than 500,000 distinct CDR3 sequences, and less than 15% are seen once. Together, the top ten hold around 20% of the sample.

Hyperthyroidism patients were newly diagnosed, with disease duration under 2 months, and aged 18 to 65 years. Patients with uncontrolled infections, other autoimmune diseases, pregnancy or lactation were excluded. Clinical symptoms, serum thyroxine and TRAb, thyroid ultrasound, and orbital computed tomography formed the basis for the diagnoses. For progressor patients, blood was drawn at the first diagnosis of hyperthyroidism, before any ophthalmopathy symptoms had appeared. PBMCs were isolated from about 10 ml of fresh peripheral blood by Ficoll-Paque density gradient centrifugation. Patients classed as progressors first received a Graves' hyperthyroidism diagnosis and then went on to develop ophthalmopathy during follow-up. Total RNA was extracted with Trizol reagent, and quality was checked on an Agilent 2100 Bioanalyzer. V was cut back by 6 bases and J by 3 bases, leaving a gap of 15 bases between them. The CDR3 spans 15 residues, from the cysteine through the phenylalanine. Only CDR3 DNA is held: 45 bases, read in frame from base 1. The germline V gene gives CDR1 as MNHNS and CDR2 as SASEGT.

This clonotype was seen at least ten times. What this receptor recognizes is not known. The sample holds no much larger clone one base away, and base qualities are not on file. The clonotype was recovered from a man between 25 and 39 years old with Graves' hyperthyroidism that later progressed to Graves' ophthalmopathy. The sample taken for sequencing was blood. The receptor chain draws on TRBV6-1 and TRBJ1-5; the D gene is not confidently resolved. At the DNA level, the sequence is TGTGCCAGCAGAATCGACCTCCTCTCCAATCAGCCCCAGCATTTT. This sequence encodes CASRIDLLSNQPQHF.